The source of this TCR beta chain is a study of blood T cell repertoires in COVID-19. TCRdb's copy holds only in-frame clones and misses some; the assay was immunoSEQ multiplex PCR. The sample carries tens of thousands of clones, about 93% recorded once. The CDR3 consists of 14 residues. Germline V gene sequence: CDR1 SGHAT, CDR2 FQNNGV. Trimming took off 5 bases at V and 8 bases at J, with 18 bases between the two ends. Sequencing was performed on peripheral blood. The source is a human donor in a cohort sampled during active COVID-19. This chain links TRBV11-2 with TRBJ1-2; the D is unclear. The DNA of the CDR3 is TGTGCCAGCAGCCCCATTCGGAGGCAGGAGGGCTACACCTTC. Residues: CASSPIRRQEGYTF.